This T cell receptor (beta chain) appears in the sequencing data of a study of blood T cell repertoires in COVID-19. As for the study in general: Acute-phase and convalescent COVID-19 samples originated in the United States, Italy and Spain. T cells, B-cell-depleted T cells, or PBMCs supplied cDNA or gDNA.

Data came from immunoSEQ multiplex PCR; TCRdb stores just in-frame clones and leaves some out. The sample shows nearly 95,000 clones, around two thirds of them seen only once. This clone was seen more than once but under ten times. V was clipped by 7 bases and J by 4 bases; unmatched bases: 10. The CDR3 is 14 residues long. CDR1 is MNHNY, CDR2 SVGAGI, per germline (reference sequence). The chain is built from TRBV6-6 and TRBJ2-7; TRBD2 aligns across 7 bases. The clonotype comes from a man in his 70s with COVID-19, enrolled during active disease. Sequenced material: peripheral blood. CDR3 loop: CASTTGGGRYEQYF. CDR3 nucleotides: TGTGCCAGCACCACGGGGGGAGGCCGGTACGAGCAGTACTTC.